This T cell receptor (beta chain) was profiled in a study of a mutant IDH1 vaccine in newly diagnosed glioma. Study summary: Patients were started on vaccination 4-6 weeks after radiotherapy alone, or with temozolomide cycles. Sex distribution of treated patients was about 60% male and 37.5% female; mean age was 40.4 years. Overall study findings and caveats: Changes in top peripheral clonotypes did not appear linked to pseudoprogression.

To note about this clone: Antigen: not known.

The time point here: week 47, end of study. Every vaccination contained 300 ug of the mutant IDH1 20-mer peptide and was paired with topical imiquimod. Administration of eight vaccinations to patients took place in weeks 1, 3, 5, 7, 11, 15, 19, 23. CDR1 and CDR2 from the germline V gene are SGHRS and YFSETQ. V was trimmed by 4 bases and J by 4 bases, leaving 14 bases between them. This CDR3 is built from 14 residues. Sequencing was performed with immunoSEQ multiplex PCR; in TCRdb, only in-frame clones are kept and a portion is missing. The table has approximately 25,000 clones, roughly 82% seen once. This specimen was PBMCs, taken from a glioma patient whose treatment included an IDH1 peptide vaccine. The source of this sequence is a man aged 40-49 years with glioma. Some clones in this sample may be carry-over from other donors' samples. This rearrangement joins TRBV5-1 to TRBJ1-2; perhaps TRBD1 as D (6 bases). The CDR3, as DNA: TGCGCCAGCAGCCTGGGACAAACGGCCTATGGCTACACCTTC. This encodes CASSLGQTAYGYTF.